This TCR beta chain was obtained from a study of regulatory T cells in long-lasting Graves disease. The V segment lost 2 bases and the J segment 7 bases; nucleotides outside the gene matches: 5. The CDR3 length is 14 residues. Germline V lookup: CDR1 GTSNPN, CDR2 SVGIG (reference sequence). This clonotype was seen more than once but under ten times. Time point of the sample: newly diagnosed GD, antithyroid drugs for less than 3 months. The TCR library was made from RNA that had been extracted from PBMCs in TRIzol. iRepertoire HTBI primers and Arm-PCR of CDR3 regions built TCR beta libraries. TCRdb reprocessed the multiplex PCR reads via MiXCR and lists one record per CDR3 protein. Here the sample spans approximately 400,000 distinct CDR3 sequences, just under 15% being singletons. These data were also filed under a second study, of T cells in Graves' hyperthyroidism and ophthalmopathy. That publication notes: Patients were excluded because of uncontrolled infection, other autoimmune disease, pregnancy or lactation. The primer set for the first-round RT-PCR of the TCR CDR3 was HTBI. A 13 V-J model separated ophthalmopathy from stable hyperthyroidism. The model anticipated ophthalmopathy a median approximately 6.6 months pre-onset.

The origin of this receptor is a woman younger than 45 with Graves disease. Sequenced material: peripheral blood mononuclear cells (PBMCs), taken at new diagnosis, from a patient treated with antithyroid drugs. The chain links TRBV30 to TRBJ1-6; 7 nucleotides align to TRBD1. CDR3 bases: TGTGCCTGGAGTTCCGGGACAGAAAATTCACCCCTCCACTTT. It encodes CAWSSGTENSPLHF.